The present T cell receptor (beta chain) was sequenced within a study of T cells after posttransplantation cyclophosphamide. Study-wide results and caveats: Recipient CMV seropositivity and CMV reactivation strongly tracked TRB clonality. Skin or GI-infiltrating T cells shared few TRB sequences with blood. Later post-transplant blood repertoires were often dominated by donor CD8+ memory clones.

Germline trimming cut 5 bases from V and 1 base from J; bases unmatched to any gene: 7. CDR3 length equals 15 residues. Germline V gene data show CDR1 as SEHNR and CDR2 as FQNEAQ (reference sequence). Assay: immunoSEQ multiplex PCR; the TCRdb copy retains only in-frame clones and omits some. The table records around 17,000 clones, around 84% of them present only once. Concerning this clone: As yet, its antigen is unknown.

Control samples came 1 year after myeloablative marrow transplants with methotrexate plus calcineurin inhibitor. The receptor was derived from a female patient between 18 and 35 years old who received an allogeneic stem cell transplant from an unrelated donor, was CMV-positive, and had acute and chronic GVHD. The graft donor may account for some of the T cells. This chain joins TRBV7-9 and TRBJ2-5; 7 bases line up with TRBD1. Sequencing was performed on PBMCs, taken after allogeneic stem cell transplant with calcineurin inhibitor and methotrexate. The CDR3 is CASSPDRAPQETQYF. DNA for the CDR3: TGTGCCAGCAGCCCCGACAGGGCCCCCCAAGAGACCCAGTACTTC.